This TCR beta chain was identified in a study of spatial heterogeneity in lung cancer. For the study at large: Sequences of the beta chain were consistently detected in greater numbers than alpha-chain sequences.

This CDR3 comprises 13 residues. With 5 bases removed from V and 5 bases from J, the gap between germline ends came to 12 bases. The germline V gene encodes CDR1 SGHTA and CDR2 FQGNSA. Ten or more counts support this clonotype. Time point here: sample taken at primary tumor resection. Unsorted samples of tumor, nontumor lung or frozen PBMC had their whole RNA sequenced. The donor population consisted of approximately 68 patients with untreated, early-stage non-small cell lung cancer. TCRdb fed the 5' RACE reads into MiXCR, producing one record per CDR3 protein. The top ten hold approximately 7% of the sample, which has almost 75,000 distinct CDR3 sequences, 13% seen once.

This receptor was identified in a male donor with early-stage non-small cell lung cancer. The genes are TRBV7-2 and TRBJ1-2; no clear D gene. The input for sequencing was PBMCs, taken at surgery. CDR3 protein: CASSGPVLYGYTF. CDR3 bases: TGTGCCAGCAGCGGACCGGTTTTGTATGGCTACACCTTC.